This T cell receptor beta chain was sequenced during a study of T cell clonotyping in hematopoietic cell transplantation. This table comes from immunoSEQ multiplex PCR, and its TCRdb copy is limited to in-frame clones, with some not included. The data show some 4,000 clones, roughly 72% seen once. Points from the study as a whole: At the given depth, recipient repertoires were over 95% de novo clonotypes. Pathologically expanded recipient clonotypes increased progressively from day 30 to day 180 as diversity fell.

This CDR3 contains 15 residues. V lost 3 bases, J lost 4 bases, and 10 bases stayed unmatched. Germline CDR1 SGHRS, CDR2 YFSETQ. With regard to this clone: Its cognate antigen is unknown.

Recipients were bled about 28 days pretransplant and at posttransplant days 30, 100, 180. V usage is TRBV5-1 and J usage is TRBJ2-7; 7 bases fit TRBD1. Here the sequenced sample was peripheral blood mononuclear cells, taken 100 days after allogeneic stem cell transplant. The sequence derives from a male patient between 45 and 59 years old who had an allogeneic stem cell transplant from an unrelated donor, so the T cells may come from the graft donor. Some clones in this sample may be carry-over from other donors' samples. CDR3 DNA: TGCGCCAGCAGCTACTACAGGGGTGGCGGGTACGAGCAGTACTTC. Translated, it gives CASSYYRGGGYEQYF.